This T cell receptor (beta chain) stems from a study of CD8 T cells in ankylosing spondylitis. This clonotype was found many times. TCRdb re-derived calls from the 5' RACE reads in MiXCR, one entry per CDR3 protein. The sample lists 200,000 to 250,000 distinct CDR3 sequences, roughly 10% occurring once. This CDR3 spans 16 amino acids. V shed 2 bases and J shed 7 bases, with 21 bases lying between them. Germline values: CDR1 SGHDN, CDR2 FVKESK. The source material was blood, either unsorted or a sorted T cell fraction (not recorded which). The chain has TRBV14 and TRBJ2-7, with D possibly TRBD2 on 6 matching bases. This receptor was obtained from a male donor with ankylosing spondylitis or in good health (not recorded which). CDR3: CASSQKSGLRGNEQYF. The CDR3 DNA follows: TGTGCCAGCAGCCAAAAATCCGGACTAAGGGGTAATGAGCAGTACTTC.